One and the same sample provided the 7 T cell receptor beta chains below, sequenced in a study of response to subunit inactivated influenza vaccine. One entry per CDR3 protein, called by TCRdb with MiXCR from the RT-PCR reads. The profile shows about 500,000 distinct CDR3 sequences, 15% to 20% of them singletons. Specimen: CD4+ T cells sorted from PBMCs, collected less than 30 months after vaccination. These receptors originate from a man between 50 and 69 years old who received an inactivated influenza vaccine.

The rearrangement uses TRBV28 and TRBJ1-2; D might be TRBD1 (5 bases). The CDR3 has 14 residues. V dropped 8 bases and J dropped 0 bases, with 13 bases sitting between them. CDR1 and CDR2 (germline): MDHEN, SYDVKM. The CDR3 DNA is TGTGCCAGCCAACGGACACTCGCTAACTATGGCTACACCTTC. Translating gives CASQRTLANYGYTF.

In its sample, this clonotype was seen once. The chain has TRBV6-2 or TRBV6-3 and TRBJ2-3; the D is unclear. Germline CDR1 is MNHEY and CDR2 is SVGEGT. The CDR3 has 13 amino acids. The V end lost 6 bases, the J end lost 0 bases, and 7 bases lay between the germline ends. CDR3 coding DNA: TGTGCCAGCAGGTTCTACAGCACAGATACGCAGTATTTT. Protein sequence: CASRFYSTDTQYF.

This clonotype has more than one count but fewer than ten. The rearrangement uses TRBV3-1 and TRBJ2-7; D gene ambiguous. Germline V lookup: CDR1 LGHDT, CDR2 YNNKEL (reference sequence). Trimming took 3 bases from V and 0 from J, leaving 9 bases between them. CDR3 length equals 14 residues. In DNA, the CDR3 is TGTGCCAGCAGCCAGCAGAGACACTCCTACGAGCAGTACTTC. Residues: CASSQQRHSYEQYF.

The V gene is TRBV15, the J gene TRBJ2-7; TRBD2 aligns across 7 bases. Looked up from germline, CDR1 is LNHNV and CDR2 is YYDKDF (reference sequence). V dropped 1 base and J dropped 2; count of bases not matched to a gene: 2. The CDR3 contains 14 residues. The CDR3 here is CATSRGGRTYEQYF. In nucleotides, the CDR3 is TGTGCCACCAGCAGAGGCGGGAGAACCTACGAGCAGTACTTC.

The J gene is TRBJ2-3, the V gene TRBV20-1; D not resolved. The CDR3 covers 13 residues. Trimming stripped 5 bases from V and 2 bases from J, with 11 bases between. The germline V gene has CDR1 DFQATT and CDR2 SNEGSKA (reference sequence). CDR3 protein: CSAVVSHTDTQYF. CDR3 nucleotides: TGCAGTGCTGTAGTCTCGCACACAGATACGCAGTATTTT.

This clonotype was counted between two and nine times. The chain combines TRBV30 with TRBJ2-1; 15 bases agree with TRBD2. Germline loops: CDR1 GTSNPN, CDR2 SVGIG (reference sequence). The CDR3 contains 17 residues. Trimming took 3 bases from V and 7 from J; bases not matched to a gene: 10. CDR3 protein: CAWSPNPGLAGGNEQFF. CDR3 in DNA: TGTGCCTGGAGCCCGAACCCGGGACTAGCGGGGGGAAATGAGCAGTTCTTC.

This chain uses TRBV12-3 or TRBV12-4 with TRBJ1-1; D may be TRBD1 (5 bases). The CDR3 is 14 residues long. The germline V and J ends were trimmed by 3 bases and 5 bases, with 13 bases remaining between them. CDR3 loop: CASSFESGRTEAFF. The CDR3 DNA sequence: TGTGCCAGCAGTTTTGAGTCAGGGAGGACTGAAGCTTTCTTT.